The 28 T cell receptor beta chains given below trace back to one sample, sequenced in a study of cytomegalovirus exposure and HLA in healthy donors. Amplification used 60 Vbeta primers and 13 Jbeta primers. Sequencing was performed with immunoSEQ multiplex PCR; in TCRdb, only in-frame clones are kept and a portion is missing. Here the sample spans around 180,000 clones, over 70% being singletons. The sequencing sample was made of PBMCs. All receptors derive from a boy younger than 10 in good health and CMV-seronegative.

This clone was detected only a few times. The chain combines TRBV7-9 with TRBJ2-3, with D perhaps TRBD1 (6 bases). This CDR3 is 15 amino acids long. Germline CDR1 is SEHNR and CDR2 is FQNEAQ (reference sequence). Trimming took off 2 bases at V and 1 base at J, with 10 bases between the two ends. CDR3 loop: CASSLRDKRTDTQYF. The CDR3 nucleotides are TGTGCCAGCAGCTTAAGGGACAAGCGCACAGATACGCAGTATTTT.

The gene calls are TRBV14 and TRBJ2-7; TRBD1 agrees at 8 bases. V lost 0 bases to trimming and J lost 2 bases; unmatched junction nucleotides: 3. CDR1 is SGHDN and CDR2 is FVKESK in the germline V gene. The CDR3 length is 15 residues. CDR3 nucleotide sequence: TGTGCCAGCAGCCAAGAAACAGGGGGAACCTACGAGCAGTACTTC. Its protein is CASSQETGGTYEQYF.

This clone has only one observation. CDR3 residues: CASSADRADLEKLFF. The CDR3 region has the DNA TGTGCCAGCAGTGCTGACAGGGCCGACCTTGAAAAACTGTTTTTT. The chain employs TRBV6-1 and TRBJ1-4; 7 bases fit TRBD1. The CDR3 consists of 15 residues. Per germline, CDR1 MNHNS and CDR2 SASEGT. V dropped 4 bases and J dropped 7; count of bases not matched to a gene: 9.

V gene TRBV30 combines with J gene TRBJ1-1; TRBD1 aligns across 7 bases. J gave up 1 base and V 3 bases, and 5 bases lay outside the gene matches. The CDR3 totals 14 residues. The germline V gene encodes CDR1 GTSNPN and CDR2 SVGIG (reference sequence). CDR3 loop: CAWRSTGSNTEAFF. The CDR3 DNA reads as TGTGCCTGGAGATCGACAGGGTCGAACACTGAAGCTTTCTTT.

This chain links TRBV10-3 with TRBJ1-1; TRBD1 matches 7 bases. V shed 6 bases, J shed 1 base, and the junction held 5 bases outside the gene matches. Germline V gene data show CDR1 as ENHRY and CDR2 as SYGVKD. This CDR3 has 14 amino acids. The CDR3 nucleotides are TGTGCCATCAGAGGGGGCTTGGGGAACACTGAAGCTTTCTTT. This translates into CAIRGGLGNTEAFF.

This chain uses TRBV21-1 with TRBJ1-2; the table's TRBD1 call for D was not verified on the DNA. TRBV21-1 is termed a pseudogene. The CDR3 is 15 residues long. The CDR3 nucleotides are TGTGCCAGCAGCAAACCGACAGGGATAGTGGATGGCTACACCTTC. This gives the protein CASSKPTGIVDGYTF.

The V and J genes are TRBV12-5 and TRBJ1-3; 10 nucleotides align to TRBD1. There are 17 residues in the CDR3. Germline CDR1 and CDR2: LGHNT and FRNRAP. V was pared by 1 base and J by 1 base, with 4 bases of the junction left unmatched. CDR3 amino acids: CASGLGDRGRSGNTIYF. The CDR3, as DNA: TGTGCTAGTGGTTTGGGCGACAGGGGGCGGTCTGGAAACACCATATATTTT. The variable domain in full, completed from reference TRBV12-5 and TRBJ1-3, reads DARVTQTPRHKVTEMGQEVTMRCQPILGHNTVFWYRQTMMQGLELLAYFRNRAPLDDSGMPKDRFSAEMPDATLATLKIQPSEPRDSAVYFCASGLGDRGRSGNTIYFGEGSWLTVV.

The V and J genes are TRBV19 and TRBJ2-3; 9 nucleotides align to TRBD2. The CDR3 contains 19 residues. Trimming cost V 3 bases and J 4 bases; bases outside gene matches: 17. Germline V gene data show CDR1 as LNHDA and CDR2 as SQIVND (reference sequence). CDR3 nucleotide sequence: TGTGCCAGTAGTATGGTGAGCGGCGGGGGGGCGGTAGTGGCAGATACGCAGTATTTT. Residues: CASSMVSGGGAVVADTQYF.

In the case of this clone: Other DNA sequences in the same sample also yield this CDR3. The CDR3, as DNA: TGCGCCAGCAGCCAAGATCTGGGCCAGCCCCAGCATTTT. It encodes CASSQDLGQPQHF. The chain recombines TRBV4-3 with TRBJ1-5; D not certain. Trimming pared 0 bases from V and 7 bases from J, leaving 7 bases between. The CDR3 loop spans 13 amino acids. Germline V gene sequence: CDR1 LGHNA, CDR2 YSLEER.

The genes are TRBV13 and TRBJ2-1; 11 bases agree with TRBD1. V trimming: 0 bases; J trimming: 1 base; junction bases outside the gene matches: 11. From germline, CDR1 is PRHDT and CDR2 FYEKMQ (reference sequence). The CDR3 has 20 residues. CDR3 sequence reads: CASSLGLGTGGIGSYNEQFF. The DNA of the CDR3 is TGTGCCAGCAGCTTAGGCTTAGGGACAGGGGGTATTGGATCCTACAATGAGCAGTTCTTC. The entire variable domain, with the rest obtained from reference TRBV13 and TRBJ2-1, is as follows: AAGVIQSPRHLIKEKRETATLKCYPIPRHDTVYWYQQGPGQDPQFLISFYEKMQSDKGSIPDRFSAQQFSDYHSELNMSSLELGDSALYFCASSLGLGTGGIGSYNEQFFGPGTRLTVL.

The genes are TRBV10-2 and TRBJ2-3; D possibly corresponds to TRBD1 (6 bases). This CDR3 spans 13 amino acids. Deletions cut 6 bases from V and 0 bases from J, with 7 bases between. Germline V gene lookup returns CDR1 WSHSY and CDR2 SAAADI. The CDR3 is CASSTGSTDTQYF. As DNA, the CDR3 is TGCGCCAGCAGCACAGGGAGCACAGATACGCAGTATTTT.

The chain couples TRBV6-5 to TRBJ1-1, with 10 bases aligning to TRBD1. From germline, CDR1 is MNHEY and CDR2 SVGAGI. V was clipped by 0 bases and J by 5 bases; unmatched bases: 6. CDR3 size: 16 residues. The CDR3 coding sequence is TGTGCCAGCAGTTACTCAGGGACAGGGGTGAGGACTGAAGCTTTCTTT. Amino acid sequence: CASSYSGTGVRTEAFF.

The chain joins TRBV5-4 to TRBJ1-1, with TRBD1 matching over 9 bases. The CDR3 sequence is 14 residues long. CDR1 and CDR2 from the germline V gene are SGHNT and YYREEE (reference sequence). V lost 4 bases, J lost 5 bases, and 6 bases stayed unmatched. Written as DNA, the CDR3 is TGTGCCAGCAGCGCGACAGGGGGGAGGACTGAAGCTTTCTTT. This codes for CASSATGGRTEAFF.

This clone showed up just once. The chain combines TRBV7-9 with TRBJ1-1; D gene ambiguous. The germline V gene encodes CDR1 SEHNR and CDR2 FQNEAQ (reference sequence). The CDR3 contains 13 residues. V gave up 5 bases and J gave up 1 base, with 8 bases separating them. The CDR3 bases are TGTGCCAGCAGCCCTACAGAGAACACTGAAGCTTTCTTT. Amino acid sequence: CASSPTENTEAFF.

This clone has a handful of counts. The rearrangement joins TRBV5-8 to TRBJ2-1; the match to TRBD1 covers 7 bases. The CDR3 length is 13 residues. V was pared by 5 bases and J by 4 bases, with 3 bases of the junction left unmatched. Germline V lookup: CDR1 SGHTS, CDR2 YDEGEE. The CDR3 nucleotides read TGTGCCAGCAGACGGACAGGATACAATGAGCAGTTCTTC. Translation: CASRRTGYNEQFF.

The chain couples TRBV25-1 to TRBJ2-7, with D possibly TRBD2 on 6 matching bases. The CDR3 has 16 residues. Germline V gives CDR1 MGHDK, CDR2 SYGVNS. V lost 3 bases to trimming and J lost 5 bases, with 20 bases between them. The CDR3 loop reads CASSEAGTALKDEQYF. CDR3 nucleotide sequence: TGTGCCAGCAGTGAGGCCGGGACTGCCCTGAAGGACGAGCAGTACTTC.

Concerning this clone: At the DNA level, this CDR3 is encoded by other sequences in the same sample as well. The chain couples TRBV7-9 to TRBJ1-2; 9 bases fit TRBD1. Looked up from germline, CDR1 is SEHNR and CDR2 is FQNEAQ (reference sequence). V lost 5 bases and J lost 6; bases outside the gene matches: 4. The CDR3 covers 13 residues. CDR3 in amino acids: CASSPGTGNGYTF. DNA for the CDR3: TGTGCCAGCAGCCCCGGGACAGGGAATGGCTACACCTTC.

The rearrangement joins TRBV19 to TRBJ2-7; TRBD2 is a possible D gene (5 bases). This CDR3 region has 14 residues. V was pared by 2 bases and J by 1 base, with 9 bases between. Germline V gene sequence: CDR1 LNHDA, CDR2 SQIVND (reference sequence). The CDR3 nucleotides read TGTGCCAGTAGTATAAGAACGGGGTCCTACGAGCAGTACTTC. This translates into CASSIRTGSYEQYF.

The rearrangement links TRBV27 to TRBJ1-2; perhaps TRBD1 as D (6 bases). V was trimmed by 8 bases and J by 6 bases, leaving 13 bases between them. Germline V gives CDR1 MNHEY, CDR2 SMNVEV (reference sequence). The CDR3 has 12 amino acids. The CDR3 sequence: CASGTGSNGYTF. The CDR3 coding sequence is TGTGCCAGCGGAACAGGGAGTAATGGCTACACCTTC.

This chain uses TRBV5-8 with TRBJ1-2, with D unresolved. The CDR3 contains 15 residues. Deletions cut 0 bases from V and 4 bases from J, with 13 bases between. Germline V CDR1 and CDR2: SGHTS, YDEGEE. The CDR3 nucleotides read TGTGCCAGCAGCTTGGGAGTCTTAAGTGGCTATGGCTACACCTTC. Protein sequence: CASSLGVLSGYGYTF.

The chain links TRBV13 to TRBJ1-5; D may be TRBD1 (5 bases). CDR3 length: 15 residues. The germline V gene has CDR1 PRHDT and CDR2 FYEKMQ (reference sequence). V gave up 4 bases and J gave up 3 bases, with 13 bases separating them. CDR3 region: CASSSRGVVNQPQHF. In nucleotides, the CDR3 is TGTGCCAGCAGCTCAAGGGGCGTCGTCAATCAGCCCCAGCATTTT.

The V call is TRBV30, the J call TRBJ2-2; D not certain. V was trimmed by 0 bases and J by 4 bases, leaving 6 bases between them. This CDR3 contains 13 residues. From germline, CDR1 is GTSNPN and CDR2 SVGIG (reference sequence). The CDR3 loop reads CAWSVLVTGELFF. The CDR3 bases are TGTGCCTGGAGTGTTCTCGTCACCGGGGAGCTGTTTTTT.

This clone occurred a few times. CDR3 sequence reads: CASSQEDRVDSNQPQHF. In DNA, the CDR3 is TGCGCCAGCAGCCAGGAAGACAGGGTTGATAGCAATCAGCCCCAGCATTTT. V usage is TRBV4-1 and J usage is TRBJ1-5; 7 positions agree with TRBD1. The CDR3 loop spans 17 amino acids. The V and J ends lost 3 bases and 0 bases, in that order; junction bases with no gene match: 8. Germline V gives CDR1 MGHRA, CDR2 YSYEKL.

The chain joins TRBV2 to TRBJ2-2; 9 bases line up with TRBD2. CDR3 length equals 16 residues. The V gene's germline CDR1 is SNHLY and CDR2 FYNNEI. The V and J ends lost 5 bases and 2 bases, in that order; junction bases with no gene match: 6. In nucleotides, the CDR3 is TGTGCCAGCAGTTTACTAGCGGGCGGCAACACCGGGGAGCTGTTTTTT. Residues: CASSLLAGGNTGELFF.

The chain uses TRBV14 and TRBJ1-5; 9 bases align to TRBD1. V shed 4 bases, J shed 0 bases, and the junction held 1 base outside the gene matches. This CDR3 comprises 15 residues. The germline V gene encodes CDR1 SGHDN and CDR2 FVKESK. The CDR3 DNA is TGTGCCAGCAGCCGGGACAGGGATAGCAATCAGCCCCAGCATTTT. Its translation: CASSRDRDSNQPQHF.

This sequence joins TRBV25-1 and TRBJ1-4, with D possibly being TRBD1 (6 bases). This CDR3 has 15 amino acids. Germline-derived CDR1 and CDR2 are MGHDK and SYGVNS. Deletions cut 4 bases from V and 0 bases from J, with 9 bases between. In DNA, the CDR3 is TGTGCCAGCAGTGCACAGGGTGCAACTAATGAAAAACTGTTTTTT. It specifies CASSAQGATNEKLFF.

The count of this clone is one. The V gene is TRBV12-5, the J gene TRBJ1-2; D may be TRBD1 (5 bases). CDR1 is LGHNT, CDR2 FRNRAP, per germline. The CDR3 is 15 residues long. V shed 2 bases and J shed 0 bases, with 10 bases lying between them. CDR3 DNA sequence: TGTGCTAGTGGTTTGTATGGGGCGACTAACTATGGCTACACCTTC. This translates into CASGLYGATNYGYTF.

V is TRBV18 and J is TRBJ2-5, with D possibly matching TRBD1 (6 bases). CDR1 is KGHSH and CDR2 is LQKENI in the germline V gene. The CDR3 extends over 14 amino acids. V lost 2 bases to trimming and J lost 5 bases, with 12 bases between them. CDR3 region: CASSPTPGVETQYF. The CDR3 DNA sequence: TGTGCCAGCTCACCAACGCCAGGGGTGGAGACCCAGTACTTC.